The 11 T cell receptor beta chains given below trace back to one sample, sequenced in a study of T cells in Graves' hyperthyroidism and ophthalmopathy. Amplified TCR beta CDR3 regions came from RNA transcripts. The primer set for the first-round RT-PCR of the TCR CDR3 was HTBI. TCRdb itself ran the multiplex PCR reads through MiXCR, one entry per CDR3 protein. The table shows hundreds of thousands of distinct CDR3 sequences, with roughly a sixth occurring only once. Sequenced: blood. These receptors originate from a woman under 30 with Graves' hyperthyroidism.

At least ten counts were recorded for this clonotype. The chain employs TRBV6-2 or TRBV6-3 and TRBJ2-7; D may match TRBD1 or TRBD2 (6 bases each). The germline V gene has CDR1 MNHEY and CDR2 SVGEGT. Trimming cost V 4 bases and J 2 bases, with 12 bases left between them. CDR3 size: 14 residues. The CDR3 reads CASSSGRGPYEQYF. For the CDR3, the DNA is TGTGCCAGCAGTTCGGGACGGGGGCCCTACGAGCAGTACTTC.

In its sample, this clonotype was seen many times. The V and J genes are TRBV11-3 and TRBJ1-1; tentative D call: TRBD1 (6 bases). V dropped 1 base and J dropped 4 bases, with 13 bases sitting between them. The CDR3 extends over 15 amino acids. Germline CDR1 reads SGHNT; CDR2 reads YENEEA. The CDR3 here is CASSLGGPGGTEAFF. The CDR3 DNA follows: TGTGCCAGCAGCTTAGGGGGGCCGGGGGGCACTGAAGCTTTCTTT. Full variable domain (missing parts from reference TRBV11-3 and TRBJ1-1): EAGVVQSPRYKIIEKKQPVAFWCNPISGHNTLYWYLQNLGQGPELLIRYENEEAVDDSQLPKDRFSAERLKGVDSTLKIQPAELGDSAVYLCASSLGGPGGTEAFFGQGTRLTVV.

This clonotype has a handful of counts. The J gene is TRBJ2-1, the V gene TRBV27, with 8 positions matching TRBD2. The CDR3 covers 15 residues. Germline values: CDR1 MNHEY, CDR2 SMNVEV (reference sequence). Trimming cost V 6 bases and J 9 bases; bases outside gene matches: 13. CDR3 amino acids: CASRGRLGGGSEQFF. The CDR3 region has the DNA TGTGCCAGCAGAGGGAGACTCGGGGGGGGATCTGAGCAGTTCTTC.

This clonotype has ten or more counts. V and J are TRBV30 and TRBJ2-3; no clear D. The V end was cut by 0 bases, the J end by 0 bases, with 4 bases between. Per the germline V gene, CDR1 is GTSNPN and CDR2 is SVGIG (reference sequence). This CDR3 has 13 residues. The CDR3 loop is CAWSVSSTDTQYF. CDR3 nucleotide sequence: TGTGCCTGGAGTGTAAGCAGCACAGATACGCAGTATTTT. Complete variable domain (other parts from reference TRBV30 and TRBJ2-3): SQTIHQWPATLVQPVGSPLSLECTVEGTSNPNLYWYRQAAGRGLQLLFYSVGIGQISSEVPQNLSASRPQDRQFILSSKKLLLSDSGFYLCAWSVSSTDTQYFGPGTRLTVL.

This clonotype was seen a handful of times. The chain combines TRBV19 with TRBJ1-5; D ambiguous. With 4 bases removed from V and 3 bases from J, the gap between germline ends came to 13 bases. CDR3 length: 15 amino acids. CDR1 LNHDA and CDR2 SQIVND come from the germline V gene (reference sequence). The CDR3 reads CASSKGETSNQPQHF. CDR3 DNA sequence: TGTGCCAGTAGTAAGGGCGAGACCTCCAATCAGCCCCAGCATTTT.

The table lists this clonotype with a count of one. This chain uses TRBV20-1 with TRBJ2-7; no clear D. The J call may be faulty, since TRBJ2-1 better matches the DNA end. Germline CDR1 is DFQATT and CDR2 is SNEGSKA (reference sequence). The CDR3 loop spans 14 amino acids. The CDR3 nucleotides read TGCAGTGCTAGAGCGCCGGGCCCCATCTACGAGCAGTTCTTC. Translation: CSARAPGPIYEQFF.

This clonotype was picked up a small number of times. The chain uses TRBV5-6 and TRBJ2-3, with D hard to call. The V end was cut by 0 bases, the J end by 5 bases, with 7 bases between. This CDR3 contains 13 residues. Germline V gene lookup returns CDR1 SGHDT and CDR2 YYEEEE. The CDR3 spells CASSLVFRDTQYF. In DNA form, the CDR3 reads TGTGCCAGCAGCTTGGTCTTTCGAGATACGCAGTATTTT.

This clonotype was found many times. This rearrangement joins TRBV28 to TRBJ2-2, with 7 bases matching TRBD1. The CDR3 contains 16 residues. Germline V lookup: CDR1 MDHEN, CDR2 SYDVKM. The J segment lost 5 bases and the V segment lost 0 bases, leaving 6 bases of the junction unmatched. This CDR3 is CASSLWAGGSTGELFF. CDR3 sequence (DNA): TGTGCCAGCAGTTTATGGGCAGGGGGTTCGACCGGGGAGCTGTTTTTT.

The chain carries TRBV7-9 and TRBJ1-4, with D uncertain. The length of the CDR3 is 15 residues. V shed 5 bases and J shed 4 bases, with 14 bases lying between them. Germline CDR1 and CDR2: SEHNR and FQNEAQ (reference sequence). CDR3 DNA sequence: TGTGCCAGCAGCCGGGCGGGCAGAAATAATGAAAAACTGTTTTTT. The encoded protein is CASSRAGRNNEKLFF.

The J gene is TRBJ2-1, the V gene TRBV12-3 or TRBV12-4, with 7 positions matching TRBD2. This CDR3 region has 13 residues. Trimming took 6 bases from V and 11 from J; bases not matched to a gene: 10. Here the CDR3 DNA reads TGTGCCAGCAGATTACCCGGGGACTATAAGCAGTTCTTC. Translated, it gives CASRLPGDYKQFF.

This clonotype has at least ten counts. The chain carries TRBV7-8 and TRBJ2-1, with D tentatively TRBD2 (6 bases). Germline CDR1 reads SGHVS; CDR2 reads FQNEAQ. The CDR3 runs to 16 residues. Trimming shortened V by 5 bases and J by 9 bases, and 23 bases separated the two germline ends. Here the CDR3 reads CASSPGRVAAHSEQFF. The CDR3 DNA reads as TGTGCCAGCAGCCCGGGCCGGGTAGCGGCCCACAGTGAGCAGTTCTTC.